This TCR beta chain emerged from a study of tumor-infiltrating lymphocytes in primary liver carcinoma. Overall study context: Maximum tumor diameters ranged from roughly 4 to 10 cm, stage T1-T3 N0M0.

From 20-30 mg of unsorted bulk tissue, DNA and RNA were co-extracted together. Study-level findings and limits: Against blood, tumors held a significantly higher top-250-clone fraction (p = 0.039).

V lost 5 bases and J lost 6; bases outside the gene matches: 7. In germline, CDR1 is SGHRS, CDR2 YFSETQ. The CDR3 length is 13 residues. Synthesis of TCR beta cDNA was carried out from 450 to 500 ng total RNA with a constant-region primer. It was through three nested multiplex PCR rounds of slightly modified ARM-PCR that TCR beta libraries arose. With TRBV1-TRBV30 forward primers and a C-beta reverse primer, the first two PCR rounds were run for roughly 10 cycles each. One entry per CDR3 protein results from TCRdb running MiXCR on the multiplex PCR reads. The table lists 95,000 to 150,000 distinct CDR3 sequences, 60% to 75% of them singletons. About this clonotype: Its antigen is not known. This likely comes from a read error, as the CDR3 has no conserved phenylalanine or tryptophan at its end.

The sample comprised liver tumor tissue from sampling region 3. Subset of the sample: tumor region T3, left-lateral pole. The source of this sequence is a woman aged 60-75 years with primary liver carcinoma and hepatitis B virus infection. The genes are TRBV5-1 and TRBJ1-2; 7 bases are a match to TRBD1. The CDR3 here is CASSWQGGDGYTL. Written as DNA, the CDR3 is TGCGCCAGCAGTTGGCAAGGGGGCGATGGCTACACCCTC.